This TCR beta chain stems from a study of cytomegalovirus exposure and HLA in healthy donors. Healthy individuals who donated bone marrow served as the donors. PCR used 60 Vbeta primers and 13 Jbeta primers. The protocol was immunoSEQ multiplex PCR, while the TCRdb copy is restricted to in-frame clones and leaves out a portion. The sample contains about 110,000 clones, about 15% of which appear only once. Trimming removed 5 bases at V and 0 bases at J, with 7 bases between. This CDR3 is built from 13 residues. Germline V gene lookup returns CDR1 SEHNR and CDR2 FQNEAQ (reference sequence). Notes on the study in general: Indistinguishability led to the exclusion of some V segments, TRBV6-2 and TRBV6-3 included.

Details on this clone: Its antigen is as yet unknown.

The rearrangement uses TRBV7-9 and TRBJ1-2, with D hard to call. The sequenced sample consisted of PBMCs. The TCR comes from a female donor in good health and CMV-seronegative. As DNA, the CDR3 is TGTGCCAGCAGCCCGGGTACTAACTATGGCTACACCTTC. Its translation is CASSPGTNYGYTF.